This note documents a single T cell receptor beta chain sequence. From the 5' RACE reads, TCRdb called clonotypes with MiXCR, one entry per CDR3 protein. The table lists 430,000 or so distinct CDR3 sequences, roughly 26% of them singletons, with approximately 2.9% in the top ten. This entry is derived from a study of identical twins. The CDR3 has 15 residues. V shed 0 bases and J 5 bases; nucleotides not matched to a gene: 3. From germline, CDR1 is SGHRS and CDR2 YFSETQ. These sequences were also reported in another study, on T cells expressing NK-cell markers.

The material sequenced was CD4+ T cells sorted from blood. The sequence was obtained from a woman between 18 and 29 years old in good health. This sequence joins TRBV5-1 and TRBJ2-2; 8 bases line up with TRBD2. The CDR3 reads CASSLGPSGTGELFF. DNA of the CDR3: TGCGCCAGCAGCTTGGGGCCTAGCGGGACCGGGGAGCTGTTTTTT. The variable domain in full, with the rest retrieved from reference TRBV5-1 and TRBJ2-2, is KAGVTQTPRYLIKTRGQQVTLSCSPISGHRSVSWYQQTPGQGLQFLFEYFSETQRNKGNFPGRFSGRQFSNSRSEMNVSTLELGDSALYLCASSLGPSGTGELFFGEGSRLTVL.